This T cell receptor (beta chain) was recorded in a study of CD8 T cells in Susac syndrome. Sequencing of TCR beta was undertaken in CD8+ and CD4+ T cells derived from blood. Details on this clonotype: A junction boundary mismatches the germline segment, possibly from a read error.

Germline V lookup: CDR1 SGHVS, CDR2 FQNEAQ. The CDR3 has 17 residues. Random hexamers were used to reverse transcribe roughly 0.45 to 1 ug of RNA. An immunoSEQ multiplex PCR generated amplified TCR beta CDR3 products spanning 54 Vbeta and 13 Jbeta. TCRdb processed the immunoSEQ multiplex PCR reads anew with MiXCR; each CDR3 protein has one entry. The profile shows 130,000 to 150,000 distinct CDR3 sequences, roughly 94% of them singletons. The sample consisted of CD4+ T cells from PBMCs. This TCR came from a human donor in good health. The genes are TRBV7-8 and TRBJ1-4; 7 bases map to TRBD1. This CDR3 reads CASSLATGLATNEKLFF. The DNA for the CDR3 is TGTGCCAGCAGCCTAGCGACAGGGCTCGCAACTAATGAAAAACTGTTTTTT.